Included here is one T cell receptor (beta chain) sequence, with context. Its antigen is unidentified. This specimen belongs to a study of graft-versus-host responses after intestinal transplantation. Between the trimmed V and J ends, which lost 5 bases and 3 bases, there was a span of 26 bases. This CDR3 is built from 18 residues. The germline V gene encodes CDR1 SGHTA and CDR2 FQGNSA. Measured with immunoSEQ multiplex PCR; TCRdb has only the in-frame clones, and not every one. Here the sample spans around 15,000 clones, approximately 88% being singletons. Study-level points and caveats: Maximum circulating GvH clone levels tracked with early post-transplant HvG decreases.

The chain has TRBV7-2 and TRBJ2-7; D is possibly TRBD2 (6 bases). The source material was PBMCs, sampled roughly 110 days after intestinal transplant. This TCR was sampled from a human patient who received an intestinal transplant, so some T cells may come from the graft donor. This CDR3 reads CASSPDGRGAGRYYEQYF. The CDR3, as DNA: TGTGCCAGCAGCCCTGACGGACGAGGTGCGGGGCGTTACTACGAGCAGTACTTC.